Each of the 13 T cell receptor beta chains below was sequenced from the same sample in a study of PD-1 blockade in classical Hodgkin lymphoma. The assay was immunoSEQ multiplex PCR, and TCRdb's table has in-frame clones only and misses some. The sample contains some 150,000 clones, about 81% of which appear only once. Exposure to brentuximab vedotin varied, and each patient had relapsed following autologous stem cell transplantation. The sequencing used peripheral blood mononuclear cells (PBMCs), collected before the second cycle of nivolumab. All receptors derive from a human donor with classical Hodgkin lymphoma.

This chain joins TRBV10-3 and TRBJ1-2, with unresolved D. This CDR3 is 13 amino acids long. Per germline, CDR1 ENHRY and CDR2 SYGVKD. Trimming shortened V by 6 bases and J by 3 bases, and 11 bases separated the two germline ends. Written as DNA, the CDR3 is TGTGCCATCAGGTGGCGGGCGGACTATGGCTACACCTTC. Translated: CAIRWRADYGYTF.

V is TRBV7-2 and J is TRBJ2-7; unclear D gene. Trimming shortened V by 5 bases and J by 1 base, and 6 bases separated the two germline ends. Germline CDR1 is SGHTA and CDR2 is FQGNSA. The CDR3 is 12 residues long. CDR3 amino acids: CASSLHSYEQYF. In DNA form, the CDR3 reads TGTGCCAGCAGCCTCCATTCCTACGAGCAGTACTTC.

The chain recombines TRBV10-3 with TRBJ1-2; weak D call: TRBD1 (6 bases). The CDR3 is made up of 14 amino acids. Germline CDR1 and CDR2: ENHRY and SYGVKD. V was clipped by 0 bases and J by 3 bases, with 8 bases between them. The CDR3: CAISESGTHYGYTF. The CDR3 region has the DNA TGTGCCATCAGTGAGTCCGGGACACACTATGGCTACACCTTC.

The chain links TRBV7-2 to TRBJ2-3; no definite D call. V shed 1 base and J shed 2 bases, with 7 bases lying between them. The length of the CDR3 is 14 residues. The V gene's germline CDR1 is SGHTA and CDR2 FQGNSA. This CDR3 reads CASSLGAFTDTQYF. The CDR3 DNA reads TGTGCCAGCAGCTTAGGGGCTTTCACAGATACGCAGTATTTT.

This sequence joins TRBV9 and TRBJ2-7; 9 bases agree with TRBD2. Germline V CDR1 and CDR2: SGDLS, YYNGEE. CDR3 length: 14 residues. V trimming: 7 bases; J trimming: 2 bases; junction bases outside the gene matches: 7. The CDR3: CASAGGDGPYEQYF. CDR3 bases: TGTGCCAGCGCGGGGGGGGACGGACCCTACGAGCAGTACTTC. The whole variable domain, remainder taken from reference TRBV9 and TRBJ2-7, is DSGVTQTPKHLITATGQRVTLRCSPRSGDLSVYWYQQSLDQGLQFLIQYYNGEERAKGNILERFSAQQFPDLHSELNLSSLELGDSALYFCASAGGDGPYEQYFGPGTRLTVT.

This clone occurred once. The genes are TRBV10-3 and TRBJ2-3; tentative D call: TRBD2 (5 bases). Germline assignment: CDR1 ENHRY and CDR2 SYGVKD. V was shortened by 10 bases and J by 7 bases, with 15 bases between the two germline ends. CDR3 length: 12 residues. This CDR3 is CASRESKNTQYF. DNA of the CDR3: TGTGCCAGCCGGGAATCTAAAAATACGCAGTATTTT.

This chain connects TRBV19 to TRBJ1-5, with 7 nucleotides matching TRBD1. Per the germline V gene, CDR1 is LNHDA and CDR2 is SQIVND (reference sequence). CDR3 size: 19 residues. The ends lost 1 base at V and 0 bases at J; junction bases unmatched: 12. The CDR3 region has the DNA TGTGCCAGTAGTATAGGCACTGGCAGGGGGGCCTATAGCAATCAGCCCCAGCATTTT. As protein: CASSIGTGRGAYSNQPQHF.

J is TRBJ1-1 and V is TRBV7-3; unclear D gene. The CDR3 is 14 amino acids. Germline values: CDR1 SGHTA, CDR2 FQGTGA. The ends were cut back, 1 base at V and 2 bases at J, with 8 bases in the middle. The CDR3 nucleotides are TGTGCCAGCAGCTTAAATTCGGTAAACACTGAAGCTTTCTTT. Translating it yields CASSLNSVNTEAFF.

V is TRBV28 and J is TRBJ2-3, with D possibly being TRBD2 (5 bases). The CDR3 consists of 15 residues. Germline loops: CDR1 MDHEN, CDR2 SYDVKM. V gave up 1 base and J gave up 4 bases, with 12 bases separating them. The CDR3 sequence: CASSLSHRGPDTQYF. The DNA of the CDR3 is TGTGCCAGCAGTTTATCCCATAGAGGGCCAGATACGCAGTATTTT.

Worth noting for this clone: The junction departs from the called germline gene at one end, perhaps through a read error. This chain joins TRBV9 and TRBJ2-7; 9 nucleotides line up with TRBD1. Germline assignment: CDR1 SGDLS and CDR2 YYNGEE. The CDR3 runs 14 residues. Here the CDR3 DNA reads TGTGCCAGCAGCGCCGGGACAGGGTCCTCCGAGCAGTACTTC. It encodes CASSAGTGSSEQYF.

The genes are TRBV19 and TRBJ2-7; D gene unclear. Germline V gene data show CDR1 as LNHDA and CDR2 as SQIVND (reference sequence). The CDR3 totals 13 residues. V dropped 5 bases and J dropped 3 bases, with 11 bases sitting between them. The CDR3 DNA follows: TGTGCCAGTAGTCCAGGCCCCAACTACGAGCAGTACTTC. It encodes CASSPGPNYEQYF. The whole variable domain, filled in from reference TRBV19 and TRBJ2-7, reads DGGITQSPKYLFRKEGQNVTLSCEQNLNHDAMYWYRQDPGQGLRLIYYSQIVNDFQKGDIAEGYSVSREKKESFPLTVTSAQKNPTAFYLCASSPGPNYEQYFGPGTRLTVT.

This chain joins TRBV2 and TRBJ1-4, with TRBD1 matching over 10 bases. This CDR3 is 19 amino acids long. Germline trimming cut 6 bases from V and 3 bases from J; bases unmatched to any gene: 16. Germline V CDR1 and CDR2: SNHLY, FYNNEI. The DNA of the CDR3 is TGTGCCAGCAGCGTCCCGGGACAGGGGACACGGATATCTAATGAAAAACTGTTTTTT. Its translation: CASSVPGQGTRISNEKLFF.

The chain carries TRBV7-2 and TRBJ2-2, with 7 positions matching TRBD1. The V and J ends lost 1 base and 5 bases, in that order; junction bases with no gene match: 1. The CDR3 runs to 14 residues. Germline V lookup: CDR1 SGHTA, CDR2 FQGNSA. CDR3 DNA sequence: TGTGCCAGCAGCTTAGTACAGGGGACCGGGGAGCTGTTTTTT. Its protein is CASSLVQGTGELFF.